The 32 T cell receptor beta chains given below trace back to one sample, sequenced in a study of molecular identifiers for immune sequencing clone quantification. Each CDR3 protein is one row after TCRdb ran MiXCR on the PCR reads. The sample has about 640,000 distinct CDR3 sequences, just under 20% seen once. The source material was naive CD8+ T cells from blood, with Jurkat cell RNA spiked in. As to subset: FACS-sorted CD8+CD4-CCR7+CD45RA+ naive T cells. These receptors came from a human donor in good health. Some libraries in this study had Jurkat cell RNA spiked in.

Ten or more counts support this clonotype. The CDR3 DNA sequence: TGTGCCTGGAGTGGCCCTAGCGCGTGGGAGCAGTACTTC. Translation: CAWSGPSAWEQYF. The chain joins TRBV30 to TRBJ2-7, with a possible D match to TRBD2 (6 bases). V shed 1 base and J shed 7 bases, with 14 bases lying between them. CDR1 is GTSNPN, CDR2 SVGIG, per germline (reference sequence). CDR3 length equals 13 residues. Using reference TRBV30 and TRBJ2-7 for the parts outside the CDR3, the full variable domain is SQTIHQWPATLVQPVGSPLSLECTVEGTSNPNLYWYRQAAGRGLQLLFYSVGIGQISSEVPQNLSASRPQDRQFILSSKKLLLSDSGFYLCAWSGPSAWEQYFGPGTRLTVT.

Many counts were recorded for this clonotype. At one of its ends the junction is not consistent with the germline gene, which may arise from a read error. This chain uses TRBV4-2 with TRBJ2-7; the match to TRBD1 covers 9 bases. The CDR3 sequence is 12 residues long. Per germline, CDR1 LGHNA and CDR2 YNFKEQ. CDR3 loop: CASSQDRDRVDF. The CDR3 DNA reads TGTGCCAGCAGCCAAGACCGGGACAGGGTGGACTTC.

The sample holds a few counts of this clonotype. The rearrangement links TRBV27 to TRBJ2-3, with D hard to call. CDR1 is MNHEY, CDR2 SMNVEV, per germline (reference sequence). This CDR3 contains 14 residues. Trimming cost V 3 bases and J 5 bases, with 12 bases left between them. The CDR3 region is CASSFKRVGDTQYF. CDR3 coding DNA: TGTGCCAGCAGTTTTAAAAGAGTCGGAGATACGCAGTATTTT.

As for this clonotype: A much larger clone sits a single nucleotide away, making a read error possible. V usage is TRBV27 and J usage is TRBJ2-7, with TRBD2 matching 7 bases. The CDR3 runs to 14 residues. The germline V gene encodes CDR1 MNHEY and CDR2 SMNVEV (reference sequence). The CDR3 DNA reads as TGTGCCAGCAGTTTAGGAGCGGGGACCTACGAGCAGTGCTTC. It yields the protein CASSLGAGTYEQCF.

This clonotype was counted a few times. This could be a read error, since a much larger clone is one nucleotide away. The chain has TRBV5-3 and TRBJ2-3; D is ambiguous. TRBV5-3 is marked as an open reading frame, function uncertain. V was clipped by 10 bases and J by 2 bases, with 20 bases between them. This CDR3 spans 15 amino acids. The CDR3 nucleotides are TGTGCCGGCACCGGACCGAAAGGGTCCACAGATACGCAGTATTTT. Encoded protein: CAGTGPKGSTDTQYF.

This clonotype was detected only a few times. This chain connects TRBV5-5 to TRBJ2-3; possible D gene TRBD1, 5 bases. Germline values: CDR1 SGHKS, CDR2 YYEKEE (reference sequence). The V end was cut by 2 bases, the J end by 3 bases, with 13 bases between. This CDR3 region has 15 residues. In nucleotides, the CDR3 is TGTGCCAGCAGCTTAAGTCAGGGTTGGACAGATACGCAGTATTTT. Amino acid sequence: CASSLSQGWTDTQYF.

As concerns this clonotype: The junction differs from germline at one of its ends, possibly a read error. The chain uses TRBV12-3 or TRBV12-4 and TRBJ1-6; D remains unclear. This CDR3 is 16 amino acids long. The CDR3 coding sequence is TGTGCCAGCACTCCCTCCATGAGCTCCTATAATTCACCCCTCCACTTC. This encodes CASTPSMSSYNSPLHF.

This sequence joins TRBV10-3 and TRBJ2-5; D might be TRBD2 (6 bases). The CDR3 is made up of 14 amino acids. V was pared by 0 bases and J by 2 bases, with 7 bases between. Germline V gene sequence: CDR1 ENHRY, CDR2 SYGVKD. The chain's CDR3 is CAISESGGQETQYF. The CDR3 bases are TGTGCCATCAGTGAGTCGGGGGGACAAGAGACCCAGTACTTC.

This clonotype was detected a few times. This sequence joins TRBV20-1 and TRBJ2-7; TRBD1 agrees at 10 bases. V trimming: 3 bases; J trimming: 2 bases; junction bases outside the gene matches: 4. The CDR3 is 14 amino acids. CDR1 and CDR2 from the germline V gene are DFQATT and SNEGSKA (reference sequence). The CDR3 nucleotides read TGCAGTGCTAGGATGGGGACAGGGGCCTACGAGCAGTACTTC. It encodes CSARMGTGAYEQYF.

This clonotype was seen only a few times. The chain is built from TRBV12-3 or TRBV12-4 and TRBJ2-1; D call uncertain. This CDR3 is built from 14 residues. V lost 1 base and J lost 5, with 9 bases in between. CDR3 sequence reads: CASSLGGFDNEQFF. Here the CDR3 DNA reads TGTGCCAGCAGTTTAGGAGGTTTCGACAATGAGCAGTTCTTC.

This clonotype was counted many times. V is TRBV6-5 and J is TRBJ2-2; D unclear. The CDR3 runs 14 residues. The V and J ends lost 5 bases and 2 bases respectively, with 9 bases between them. Looked up from germline, CDR1 is MNHEY and CDR2 is SVGAGI. The CDR3 region is CASSTGSNTGELFF. The CDR3, as DNA: TGTGCCAGCAGTACCGGAAGTAACACCGGGGAGCTGTTTTTT.

As regards this clonotype: This may be a read error, as it is one base from a much larger clone. This sequence joins TRBV9 and TRBJ1-6, with TRBD1 as a possible D gene (5 bases). Germline V gene data show CDR1 as SGDLS and CDR2 as YYNGEE. This CDR3 contains 15 residues. V shed 2 bases and J shed 8 bases, with 14 bases lying between them. CDR3 nucleotides: TGTGCCAGCAGCGTGAGCAGGGTGGGGGATTCACCCCTCCACTTT. As protein: CASSVSRVGDSPLHF.

This clonotype was counted a few times. This chain joins TRBV6-5 and TRBJ1-2; 10 bases agree with TRBD1. The germline V gene has CDR1 MNHEY and CDR2 SVGAGI. With 6 bases clipped from V and 7 bases from J, the junction kept 2 bases outside the gene matches. The length of the CDR3 is 12 residues. The CDR3 nucleotides are TGTGCCAGCAGGGGACAGGGGCCTGGCTACACCTTC. This encodes CASRGQGPGYTF.

Remarks on this clonotype: One base away lies a much larger clone, so this may be a sequencing read error. V gene TRBV3-1 combines with J gene TRBJ2-3; D perhaps matches TRBD1 (5 bases). The CDR3 is 14 amino acids. Deletions cut 8 bases from V and 4 bases from J, with 16 bases between. Germline lookup yields CDR1 LGHDT and CDR2 YNNKEL (reference sequence). The CDR3 sequence: CASGLSGIADTQYF. The DNA of the CDR3 is TGTGCCAGCGGCCTATCAGGGATCGCAGATACGCAGTATTTT.

This chain uses TRBV4-3 with TRBJ2-7; TRBD1 matches 8 bases. The length of the CDR3 is 17 residues. Germline V gene lookup returns CDR1 LGHNA and CDR2 YSLEER. With V trimmed by 0 bases and J by 0 bases, 7 bases remained unmatched. The CDR3 here is CASSQDLTGGGSYEQYF. The CDR3 DNA sequence: TGCGCCAGCAGCCAAGATCTCACAGGGGGTGGCTCCTACGAGCAGTACTTC.

The CDR3: CASSQDATNSEQFF. CDR3 in DNA: TGCGCCAGCAGCCAAGATGCAACCAACAGTGAGCAGTTCTTC. This chain links TRBV4-3 with TRBJ2-1; D remains unclear. CDR1 and CDR2 (germline): LGHNA, YSLEER. The length of the CDR3 is 14 residues. Trimming removed 0 bases at V and 9 bases at J, with 12 bases between.

This clonotype was observed at least ten times. The chain employs TRBV25-1 and TRBJ2-3; possibly TRBD2 for D (7 bases). This CDR3 comprises 16 residues. V was trimmed by 1 base and J by 2 bases, leaving 13 bases between them. Per germline, CDR1 MGHDK and CDR2 SYGVNS. The DNA of the CDR3 is TGTGCCAGCAGTGAATTACGCGGGGGCCTCACAGATACGCAGTATTTT. It yields the protein CASSELRGGLTDTQYF.

This clonotype has at least ten counts. V usage is TRBV4-3 and J usage is TRBJ1-1; no firm D call. Germline V lookup: CDR1 LGHNA, CDR2 YSLEER. The germline V and J ends were trimmed by 0 bases and 5 bases, with 13 bases remaining between them. The CDR3 runs 15 residues. CDR3 coding DNA: TGCGCCAGCAGCCAAGATTTGGCTCCGGGGACTGAAGCTTTCTTT. Its protein product is CASSQDLAPGTEAFF.

This clonotype was detected only a few times. The chain employs TRBV27 and TRBJ1-2; D not certain. V gave up 3 bases and J gave up 4 bases, with 9 bases separating them. From germline, CDR1 is MNHEY and CDR2 SMNVEV (reference sequence). The CDR3 is 13 amino acids. The DNA of the CDR3 is TGTGCCAGCAGTTTCGTGGGTAGCTATGGCTACACCTTC. Translation gives CASSFVGSYGYTF.

The chain links TRBV18 to TRBJ2-1; D might be TRBD2 (6 bases). The germline CDR1 and CDR2 sequences are KGHSH and LQKENI. The CDR3 loop spans 17 amino acids. With 5 bases removed from V and 3 bases from J, the gap between germline ends came to 20 bases. CDR3 amino acids: CASSSGTGGLGYNEQFF. The CDR3, as DNA: TGTGCCAGCTCATCTGGGACTGGCGGCCTTGGCTACAATGAGCAGTTCTTC. The entire variable domain, with the rest obtained from reference TRBV18 and TRBJ2-1, is as follows: NAGVMQNPRHLVRRRGQEARLRCSPMKGHSHVYWYRQLPEEGLKFMVYLQKENIIDESGMPKERFSAEFPKEGPSILRIQQVVRGDSAAYFCASSSGTGGLGYNEQFFGPGTRLTVL.

Notes on this clonotype: This may come from a read error, since a much larger clone is one base off. The chain recombines TRBV9 with TRBJ2-3; D is uncertain. The J call is in doubt because the DNA end fits TRBJ1-5 better. The CDR3 is 14 amino acids. Germline V gives CDR1 SGDLS, CDR2 YYNGEE. In nucleotides, the CDR3 is TGTGCCAGCAGCGGAAGCCTGTGGGCAGATACGCAGCATTTT. It codes for CASSGSLWADTQHF.

The table lists this clonotype with many counts. This chain uses TRBV27 with TRBJ1-2; 8 bases match TRBD1. Trimming cost V 4 bases and J 3 bases; bases outside gene matches: 10. This CDR3 has 16 amino acids. Germline-derived CDR1 and CDR2 are MNHEY and SMNVEV (reference sequence). The CDR3 nucleotides are TGTGCCAGCAGTTGGACAGGGAATCCGGAATACTATGGCTACACCTTC. Translated, it gives CASSWTGNPEYYGYTF.

This clonotype was counted ten times or more. The gene calls are TRBV12-3 or TRBV12-4 and TRBJ1-5; D uncertain. The CDR3 is 16 residues long. The V end was cut by 5 bases, the J end by 0 bases, with 14 bases between. CDR3 nucleotide sequence: TGTGCCAGCAGTCCCCATCTAGGGATTAGCAATCAGCCCCAGCATTTT. Residues: CASSPHLGISNQPQHF.

The table lists this clonotype with a few counts. This chain uses TRBV28 with TRBJ2-7; 7 bases are shared with TRBD1. Germline trimming cut 3 bases from V and 2 bases from J; bases unmatched to any gene: 7. This CDR3 has 15 amino acids. Germline values: CDR1 MDHEN, CDR2 SYDVKM. In DNA form, the CDR3 reads TGTGCCAGCAGTTTGTACAGGGGTTGGACCTACGAGCAGTACTTC. Its protein product is CASSLYRGWTYEQYF. The whole variable domain, filled in from reference TRBV28 and TRBJ2-7, reads DVKVTQSSRYLVKRTGEKVFLECVQDMDHENMFWYRQDPGLGLRLIYFSYDVKMKEKGDIPEGYSVSREKKERFSLILESASTNQTSMYLCASSLYRGWTYEQYFGPGTRLTVT.

This clonotype showed up just a few times. The chain combines TRBV7-8 with TRBJ2-2; a possible D gene is TRBD1 (6 bases). CDR1 and CDR2 from the germline V gene are SGHVS and FQNEAQ. The CDR3 covers 16 residues. Between the trimmed V and J ends, which lost 10 bases and 0 bases, there was a span of 18 bases. CDR3 sequence reads: CAILQGIKSNTGELFF. The CDR3 DNA reads as TGTGCCATCTTACAGGGCATTAAATCGAACACCGGGGAGCTGTTTTTT.

This rearrangement joins TRBV9 to TRBJ2-1; the match to TRBD2 covers 10 bases. After removal of 2 bases from V and 4 bases from J, the junction contained 9 bases not matched to a gene. This CDR3 comprises 17 residues. Germline V gene lookup returns CDR1 SGDLS and CDR2 YYNGEE. This CDR3 is CASSVGSGGAAYNEQFF. CDR3 in DNA: TGTGCCAGCAGCGTTGGAAGCGGGGGGGCCGCGTACAATGAGCAGTTCTTC.

This clonotype occurred many times. CDR3 bases: TGTGCCAGCAGTTTTCCTGGGCAAGTCGGGGAGCTGTTTTTT. It yields the protein CASSFPGQVGELFF. The chain combines TRBV12-3 or TRBV12-4 with TRBJ2-2; D is unclear. Trimming stripped 3 bases from V and 7 bases from J, with 12 bases between. CDR3 length: 14 residues.

This clonotype has ten or more counts. The chain uses TRBV6-5 and TRBJ2-3, with 9 bases identical to TRBD2. Unmatched junction bases numbered 4, after V lost 1 base and J lost 2 bases. This CDR3 contains 16 residues. Germline V gives CDR1 MNHEY, CDR2 SVGAGI. The CDR3 DNA reads TGTGCCAGCAGTTACTTCAGCGGGGGGACCACAGATACGCAGTATTTT. Protein sequence: CASSYFSGGTTDTQYF.

In its sample, this clonotype was seen many times. In DNA form, the CDR3 reads TGTGCCAGCAGCTTCGGGACAGGGACCACTGAAGCTTTCTTT. Amino acids: CASSFGTGTTEAFF. The chain couples TRBV5-5 to TRBJ1-1, with 9 bases aligning to TRBD1. The V gene end was trimmed by 2 bases and the J gene end by 4 bases; junction bases not matched to a gene: 3. The CDR3 has 14 residues. Germline V lookup: CDR1 SGHKS, CDR2 YYEKEE (reference sequence).

The sample holds many counts of this clonotype. This chain connects TRBV11-2 to TRBJ2-1, with a weak D call TRBD1 (5 bases). Germline V gene sequence: CDR1 SGHAT, CDR2 FQNNGV. The V end was cut by 1 base, the J end by 5 bases, with 12 bases between. The CDR3 is 15 residues long. The CDR3 loop reads CASSLVSRVNNEQFF. CDR3 bases: TGTGCCAGCAGCTTAGTATCCAGGGTTAACAATGAGCAGTTCTTC. The full variable domain, with the rest looked up from reference TRBV11-2 and TRBJ2-1, is EAGVAQSPRYKIIEKRQSVAFWCNPISGHATLYWYQQILGQGPKLLIQFQNNGVVDDSQLPKDRFSAERLKGVDSTLKIQPAKLEDSAVYLCASSLVSRVNNEQFFGPGTRLTVL.

The chain has TRBV12-3 or TRBV12-4 and TRBJ1-2; no definite D call. Trimming removed 8 bases from V and 0 bases from J, with 13 bases in between. This CDR3 comprises 14 residues. CDR3 protein: CASGDISANYGYTF. In nucleotides, the CDR3 is TGTGCCAGCGGTGACATCTCTGCTAACTATGGCTACACCTTC.

This clonotype appeared many times. This chain links TRBV4-2 with TRBJ2-1, with TRBD2 matching over 12 bases. This CDR3 has 16 amino acids. Losses at the gene ends were 1 base for V and 10 bases for J; bases not matched to a gene: 8. The germline V gene encodes CDR1 LGHNA and CDR2 YNFKEQ. CDR3 sequence reads: CASSQGGRLAGEEQFF. In DNA, the CDR3 is TGTGCCAGCAGCCAAGGAGGAAGACTAGCGGGAGAGGAGCAGTTCTTC.